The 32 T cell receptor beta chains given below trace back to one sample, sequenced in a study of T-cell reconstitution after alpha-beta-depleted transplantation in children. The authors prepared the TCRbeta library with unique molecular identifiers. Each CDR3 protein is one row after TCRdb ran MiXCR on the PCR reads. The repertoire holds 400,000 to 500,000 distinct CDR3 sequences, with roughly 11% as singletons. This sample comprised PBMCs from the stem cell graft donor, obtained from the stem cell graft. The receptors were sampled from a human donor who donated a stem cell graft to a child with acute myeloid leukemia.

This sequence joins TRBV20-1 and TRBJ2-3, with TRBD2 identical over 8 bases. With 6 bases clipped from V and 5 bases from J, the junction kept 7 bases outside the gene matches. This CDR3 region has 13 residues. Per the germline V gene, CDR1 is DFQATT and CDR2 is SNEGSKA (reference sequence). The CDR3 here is CSAGTSFRDTQYF. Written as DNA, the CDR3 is TGCAGTGCCGGGACTAGTTTTAGAGATACGCAGTATTTT.

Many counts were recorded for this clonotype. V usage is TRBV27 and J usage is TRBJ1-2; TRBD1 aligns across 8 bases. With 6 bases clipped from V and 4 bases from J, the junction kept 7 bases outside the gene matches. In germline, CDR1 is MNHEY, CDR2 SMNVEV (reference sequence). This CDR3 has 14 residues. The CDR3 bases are TGTGCCAGCAGGAGTGGGGACAGGATCTATGGCTACACCTTC. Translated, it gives CASRSGDRIYGYTF.

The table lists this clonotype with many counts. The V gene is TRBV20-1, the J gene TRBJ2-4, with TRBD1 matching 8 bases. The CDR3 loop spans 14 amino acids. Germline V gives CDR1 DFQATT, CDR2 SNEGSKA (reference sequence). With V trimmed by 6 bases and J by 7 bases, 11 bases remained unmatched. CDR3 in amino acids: CSAPTVRGLNIQYF. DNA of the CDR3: TGCAGTGCCCCGACGGTCAGGGGGCTGAACATTCAGTACTTC.

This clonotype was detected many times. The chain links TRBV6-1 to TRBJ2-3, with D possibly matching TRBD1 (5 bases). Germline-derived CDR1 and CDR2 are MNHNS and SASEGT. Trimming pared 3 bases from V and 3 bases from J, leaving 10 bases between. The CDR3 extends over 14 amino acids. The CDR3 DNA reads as TGTGCCAGCAGTGAGAGACAGACTACAGATACGCAGTATTTT. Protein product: CASSERQTTDTQYF.

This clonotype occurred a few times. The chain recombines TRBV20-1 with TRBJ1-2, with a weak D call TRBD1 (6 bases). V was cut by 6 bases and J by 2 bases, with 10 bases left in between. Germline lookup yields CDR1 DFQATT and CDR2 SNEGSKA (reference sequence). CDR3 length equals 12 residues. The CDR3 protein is CSAWTANYGYTF. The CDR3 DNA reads TGCAGTGCCTGGACAGCCAACTATGGCTACACCTTC.

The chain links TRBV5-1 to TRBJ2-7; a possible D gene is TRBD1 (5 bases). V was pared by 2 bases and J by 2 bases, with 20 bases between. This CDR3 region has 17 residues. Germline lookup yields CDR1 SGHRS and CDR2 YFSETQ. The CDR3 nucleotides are TGCGCCAGCAGCTTCGTAGGGGAACCCCCCGACCCCTACGAGCAGTACGTC. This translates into CASSFVGEPPDPYEQYV.

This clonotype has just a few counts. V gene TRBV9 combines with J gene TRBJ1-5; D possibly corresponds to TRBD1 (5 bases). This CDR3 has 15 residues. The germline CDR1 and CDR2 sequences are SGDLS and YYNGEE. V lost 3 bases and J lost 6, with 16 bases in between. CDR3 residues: CASSERGTEGQPQHF. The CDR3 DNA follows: TGTGCCAGCAGCGAAAGGGGAACAGAAGGTCAGCCCCAGCATTTT.

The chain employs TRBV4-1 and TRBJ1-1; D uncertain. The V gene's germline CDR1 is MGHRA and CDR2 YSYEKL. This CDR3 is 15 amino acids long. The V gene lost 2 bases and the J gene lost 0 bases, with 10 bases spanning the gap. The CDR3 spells CASSQSPSLNTEAFF. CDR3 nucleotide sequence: TGCGCCAGCAGCCAAAGTCCCAGCTTGAACACTGAAGCTTTCTTT.

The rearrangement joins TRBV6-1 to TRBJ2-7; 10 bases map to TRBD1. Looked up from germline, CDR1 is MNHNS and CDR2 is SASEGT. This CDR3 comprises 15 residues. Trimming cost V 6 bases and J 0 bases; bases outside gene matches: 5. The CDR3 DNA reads TGTGCCAGCAGCCGGACAGGGGGAGACTCCTACGAGCAGTACTTC. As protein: CASSRTGGDSYEQYF.

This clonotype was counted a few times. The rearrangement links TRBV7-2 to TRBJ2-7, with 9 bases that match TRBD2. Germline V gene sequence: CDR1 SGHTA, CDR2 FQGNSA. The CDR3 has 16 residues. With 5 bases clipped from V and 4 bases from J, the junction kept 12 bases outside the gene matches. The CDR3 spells CASSPQTGLAFYEQYF. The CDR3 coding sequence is TGTGCCAGCAGCCCCCAAACGGGACTAGCTTTTTACGAGCAGTACTTC.

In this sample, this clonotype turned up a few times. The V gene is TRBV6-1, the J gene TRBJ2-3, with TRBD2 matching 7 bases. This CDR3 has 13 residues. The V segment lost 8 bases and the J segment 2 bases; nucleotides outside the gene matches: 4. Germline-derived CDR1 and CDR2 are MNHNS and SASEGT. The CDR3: CASQRDHTDTQYF. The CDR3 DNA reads TGTGCCAGCCAGCGGGACCACACAGATACGCAGTATTTT.

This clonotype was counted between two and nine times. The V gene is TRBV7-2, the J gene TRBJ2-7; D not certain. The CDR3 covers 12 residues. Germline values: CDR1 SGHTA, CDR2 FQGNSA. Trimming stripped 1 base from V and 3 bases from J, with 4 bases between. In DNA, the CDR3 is TGTGCCAGCAGCTTAGGTTTCTACGAGCAGTACTTC. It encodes CASSLGFYEQYF.

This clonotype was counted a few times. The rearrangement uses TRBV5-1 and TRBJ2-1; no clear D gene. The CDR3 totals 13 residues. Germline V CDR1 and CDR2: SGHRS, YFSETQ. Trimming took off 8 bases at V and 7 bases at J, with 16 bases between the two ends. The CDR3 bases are TGCGCCAGTCGGGCCGTTTTAGGAAATGAGCAGTTCTTC. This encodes CASRAVLGNEQFF.

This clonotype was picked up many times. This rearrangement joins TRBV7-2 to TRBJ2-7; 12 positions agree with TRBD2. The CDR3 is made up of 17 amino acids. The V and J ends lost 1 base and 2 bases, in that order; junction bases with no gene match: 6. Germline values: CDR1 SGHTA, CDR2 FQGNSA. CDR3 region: CASSLVGLAGGPYEQYF. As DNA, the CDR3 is TGTGCCAGCAGCTTAGTAGGCCTAGCGGGAGGGCCCTACGAGCAGTACTTC.

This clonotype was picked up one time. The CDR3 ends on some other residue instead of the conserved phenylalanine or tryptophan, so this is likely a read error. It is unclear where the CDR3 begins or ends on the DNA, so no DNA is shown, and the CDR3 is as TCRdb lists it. The CDR3 sequence is CASSPKAG. The chain combines TRBV7-6 with TRBJ2-7; the table's D call, TRBD2, has no DNA check behind it. Termini included, the CDR3 measures 8 amino acids. In germline, CDR1 is SGHVS, CDR2 FNYEAQ.

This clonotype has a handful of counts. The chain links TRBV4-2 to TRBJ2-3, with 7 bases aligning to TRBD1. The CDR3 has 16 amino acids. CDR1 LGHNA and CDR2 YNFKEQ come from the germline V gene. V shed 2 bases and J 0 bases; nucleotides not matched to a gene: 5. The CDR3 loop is CASSQPTGSSTDTQYF. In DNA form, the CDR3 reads TGTGCCAGCAGCCAACCGACAGGGTCTAGCACAGATACGCAGTATTTT.

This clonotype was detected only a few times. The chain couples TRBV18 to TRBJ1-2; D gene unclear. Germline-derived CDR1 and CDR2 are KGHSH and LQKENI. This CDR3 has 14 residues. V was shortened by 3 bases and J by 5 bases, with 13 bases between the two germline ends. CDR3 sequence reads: CASSPGAHSYGYTF. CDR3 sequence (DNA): TGTGCCAGCTCACCGGGCGCACATTCGTATGGCTACACCTTC.

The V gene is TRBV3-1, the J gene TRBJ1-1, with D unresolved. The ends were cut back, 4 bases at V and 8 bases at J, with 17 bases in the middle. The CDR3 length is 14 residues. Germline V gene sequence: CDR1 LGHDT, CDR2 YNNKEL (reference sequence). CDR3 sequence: CASSPVVLSQEAFF. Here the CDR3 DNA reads TGTGCCAGCAGCCCCGTAGTGCTATCGCAGGAAGCTTTCTTT.

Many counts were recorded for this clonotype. The CDR3 is CASSYGSQPQHF. CDR3 DNA sequence: TGTGCCAGCAGTTATGGGTCCCAGCCCCAGCATTTT. The chain joins TRBV12-3 or TRBV12-4 to TRBJ1-5; D is undetermined. The CDR3 spans 12 residues. V was shortened by 4 bases and J by 7 bases, with 8 bases between the two germline ends.

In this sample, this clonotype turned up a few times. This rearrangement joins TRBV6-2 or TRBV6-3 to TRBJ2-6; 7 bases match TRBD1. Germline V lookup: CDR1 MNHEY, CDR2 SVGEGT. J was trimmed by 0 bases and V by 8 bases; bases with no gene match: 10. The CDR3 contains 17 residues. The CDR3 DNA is TGTGCCAGCTCCCGTAGGGGGCCGGTCTCTGGGGCCAACGTCCTGACTTTC. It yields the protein CASSRRGPVSGANVLTF.

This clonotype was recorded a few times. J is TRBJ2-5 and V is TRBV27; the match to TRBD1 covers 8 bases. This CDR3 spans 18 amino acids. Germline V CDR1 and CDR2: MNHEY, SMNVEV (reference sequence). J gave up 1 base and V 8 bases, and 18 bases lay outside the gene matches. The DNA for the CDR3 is TGTGCCAGCCCCGGACAGGGCCCCTCCGGAAGATTCCAAGAGACCCAGTACTTC. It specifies CASPGQGPSGRFQETQYF.

CDR3 DNA: TGTGCCAGCAGACCCGGGACTAGCGGTCCAGATACGCAGTATTTT. Amino acids: CASRPGTSGPDTQYF. V gene TRBV6-1 combines with J gene TRBJ2-3; 11 bases align to TRBD2. From germline, CDR1 is MNHNS and CDR2 SASEGT. This CDR3 spans 15 amino acids. Trimming cost V 6 bases and J 4 bases; bases outside gene matches: 6.

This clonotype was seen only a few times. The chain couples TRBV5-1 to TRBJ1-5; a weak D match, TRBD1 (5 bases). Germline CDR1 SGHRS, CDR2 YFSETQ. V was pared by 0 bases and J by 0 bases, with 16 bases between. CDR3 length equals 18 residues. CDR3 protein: CASSLGDPESYSNQPQHF. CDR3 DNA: TGCGCCAGCAGCTTGGGGGACCCTGAATCTTATAGCAATCAGCCCCAGCATTTT.

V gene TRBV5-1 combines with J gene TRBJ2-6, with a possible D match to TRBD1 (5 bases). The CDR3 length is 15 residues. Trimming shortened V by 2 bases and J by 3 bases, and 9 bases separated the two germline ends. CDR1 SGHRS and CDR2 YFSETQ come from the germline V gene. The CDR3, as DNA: TGCGCCAGCAGCTTTAAGGGGCTTGGGGCCAACGTCCTGACTTTC. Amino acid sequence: CASSFKGLGANVLTF.

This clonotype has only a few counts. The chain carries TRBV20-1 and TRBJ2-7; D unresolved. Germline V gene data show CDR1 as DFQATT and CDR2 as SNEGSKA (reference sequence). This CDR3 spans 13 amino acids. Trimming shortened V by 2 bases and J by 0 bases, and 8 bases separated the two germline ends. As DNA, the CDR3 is TGCAGTGCTAGACGGCAGAGCTCCTACGAGCAGTACTTC. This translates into CSARRQSSYEQYF.

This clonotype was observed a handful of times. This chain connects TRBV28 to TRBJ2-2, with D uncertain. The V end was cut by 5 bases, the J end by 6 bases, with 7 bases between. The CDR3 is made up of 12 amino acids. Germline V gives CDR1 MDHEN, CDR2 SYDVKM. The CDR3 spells CASSTDSGELFF. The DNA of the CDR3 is TGTGCCAGCAGTACAGACTCCGGGGAGCTGTTTTTT. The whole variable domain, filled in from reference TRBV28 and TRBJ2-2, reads DVKVTQSSRYLVKRTGEKVFLECVQDMDHENMFWYRQDPGLGLRLIYFSYDVKMKEKGDIPEGYSVSREKKERFSLILESASTNQTSMYLCASSTDSGELFFGEGSRLTVL.

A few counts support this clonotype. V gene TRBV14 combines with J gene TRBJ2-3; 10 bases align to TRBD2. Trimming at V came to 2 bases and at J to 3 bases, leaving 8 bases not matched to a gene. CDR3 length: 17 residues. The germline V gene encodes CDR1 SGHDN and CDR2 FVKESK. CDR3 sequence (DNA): TGTGCCAGCAGCCAAAAATTACTAGCGGGACCAACAGATACGCAGTATTTT. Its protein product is CASSQKLLAGPTDTQYF.

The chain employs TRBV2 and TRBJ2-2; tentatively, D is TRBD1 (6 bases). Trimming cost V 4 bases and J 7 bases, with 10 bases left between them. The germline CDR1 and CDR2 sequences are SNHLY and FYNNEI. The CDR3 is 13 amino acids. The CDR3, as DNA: TGTGCCAGCAGTGGGGGGCCTCACGGGGAGCTGTTTTTT. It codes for CASSGGPHGELFF.

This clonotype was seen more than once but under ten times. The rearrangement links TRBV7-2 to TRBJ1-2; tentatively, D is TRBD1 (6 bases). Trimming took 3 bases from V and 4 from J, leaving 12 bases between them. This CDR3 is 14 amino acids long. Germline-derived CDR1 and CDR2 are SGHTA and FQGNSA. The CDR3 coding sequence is TGTGCCAGCAGCTTTTTCGACAGGAGCTATGGCTACACCTTC. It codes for CASSFFDRSYGYTF.

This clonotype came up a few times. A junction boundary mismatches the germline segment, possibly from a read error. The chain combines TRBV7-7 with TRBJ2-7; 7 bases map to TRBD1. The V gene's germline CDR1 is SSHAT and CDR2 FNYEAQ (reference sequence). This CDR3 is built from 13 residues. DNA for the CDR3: TGTGCTAGCAGCCCGGACAGGACAAGCGAGCAGTACTTC. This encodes CASSPDRTSEQYF.

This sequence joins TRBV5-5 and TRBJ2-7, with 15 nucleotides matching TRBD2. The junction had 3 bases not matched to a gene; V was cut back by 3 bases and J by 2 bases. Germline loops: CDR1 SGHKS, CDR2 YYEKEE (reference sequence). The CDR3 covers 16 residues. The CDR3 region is CASSYGTSGGTYEQYV. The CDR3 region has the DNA TGTGCCAGCAGCTACGGGACTAGCGGGGGGACCTACGAGCAGTACGTC.

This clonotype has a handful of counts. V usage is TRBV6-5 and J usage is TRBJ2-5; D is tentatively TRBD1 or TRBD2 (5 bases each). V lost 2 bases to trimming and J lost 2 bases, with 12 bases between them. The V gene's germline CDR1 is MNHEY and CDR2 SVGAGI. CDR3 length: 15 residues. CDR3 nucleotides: TGTGCCAGCAGTTACGGGGACGGAAAACAAGAGACCCAGTACTTC. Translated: CASSYGDGKQETQYF.